A selection of T cell receptor beta chains follows, all from one sample in a study of early T cells in non-severe SARS-CoV-2 infection. TCRdb re-called the 5' RACE reads through MiXCR, storing one row per CDR3 protein. The sample carries about 34,000 distinct CDR3 sequences, approximately 6% recorded once. The specimen sequenced was whole blood. The receptors come from an adult who was a healthcare worker with PCR-confirmed SARS-CoV-2 infection or an uninfected control (not recorded which). Both conserved end residues are part of each CDR3. A D gene is named only where the DNA matches it firmly. The size entry gives once, few, many, or a class for an expanded clone.

CDR3: CASSPSGSTTGELFF
DNA: TGTGCCAGCAGTCCTAGCGGGAGTACCACCGGGGAGCTGTTTTTT
size: few
V: TRBV28
D: TRBD2
J: TRBJ2-2

CDR3: CASSPTQGRSGNTIYF
DNA: TGTGCCAGCTCACCTACTCAGGGACGCTCTGGAAACACCATATATTTT
size: many
V: TRBV18
D: -
J: TRBJ1-3

CDR3: CASSSGMNTEAFF
DNA: TGTGCCAGCAGTTCGGGTATGAACACTGAAGCTTTCTTT
size: many
V: TRBV6-4
D: -
J: TRBJ1-1

CDR3: CSAREDMNTEAFF
DNA: TGCAGTGCTAGAGAAGATATGAACACTGAAGCTTTCTTT
size: many
V: TRBV20-1
D: -
J: TRBJ1-1

CDR3: CASSPESGPTDTQYF
DNA: TGCGCCAGCAGCCCAGAAAGCGGACCCACAGATACGCAGTATTTT
size: many
V: TRBV5-1
D: -
J: TRBJ2-3

CDR3: CASTLWGSGTDTQYF
DNA: TGTGCCAGCACACTGTGGGGCTCGGGCACAGATACGCAGTATTTT
size: many
V: TRBV5-4
D: -
J: TRBJ2-3

CDR3: CSAIGPTDTQYF
DNA: TGCAGTGCTATTGGACCAACAGATACGCAGTATTTT
size: many
V: TRBV20-1
D: -
J: TRBJ2-3

CDR3: CSARTSGNIQYF
DNA: TGCAGTGCTAGGACTTCCGGGAACATTCAGTACTTC
size: many
V: TRBV20-1
D: -
J: TRBJ2-4

CDR3: CASSSGLLTAPDTF
DNA: TGTGCCAGCAGCTCCGGTCTCCTGACGGCCCCCGACACCTTC
size: many
V: TRBV7-9
D: -
J: TRBJ1-2

CDR3: CASSPRYRRGGGYTF
DNA: TGTGCCAGCAGCCCCCGTTACAGGAGGGGCGGCGGCTACACCTTC
size: many
V: TRBV11-2
D: -
J: TRBJ1-2

CDR3: CASSVGGSLSNEQFF
DNA: TGTGCCAGCAGCGTAGGGGGGAGCTTGTCCAATGAGCAGTTCTTC
size: many
V: TRBV9
D: -
J: TRBJ2-1